This T cell receptor (beta chain) derives from a study of identical twins. Study observations and caveats: Excess sharing by twins proved weaker in beta out-of-frame sequences.

In this sample, this clonotype turned up a few times. Antigen unknown. TCRdb re-called the 5' RACE reads through MiXCR, storing one row per CDR3 protein. The profile shows just under 650,000 distinct CDR3 sequences, just over 7% of them singletons. Trimming took 7 bases from V and 9 from J; bases not matched to a gene: 15. Per germline, CDR1 MGHDK and CDR2 SYGVNS. The CDR3 extends over 15 amino acids. These data were also filed under a second study, of yellow fever vaccine responses in identical twins.

The chain recombines TRBV25-1 with TRBJ2-1; 7 bases align to TRBD2. This clonotype was obtained from a woman aged 18-29 years in good health. The specimen sequenced was PBMCs. Written as DNA, the CDR3 is TGTGCCAGCAATGAGGGAGGGAAACTAGCCTCTGAGCAGTTCTTC. It is translated as CASNEGGKLASEQFF.